Each of the 3 T cell receptor beta chains below was sequenced from the same sample in a study of shared clonotypes between healthy human individuals. Only in-frame clones appear in the TCRdb table, and some are missing; sequencing was by immunoSEQ multiplex PCR. The sample holds about 2.4 million clones, just over 90% seen once. The sequencing input was naive CD4+ T cells sorted from blood. Subset in this sample: CD45RA+ positively selected. The receptors derive from a man aged 18 to 29 in good health.

V gene TRBV25-1 combines with J gene TRBJ1-3; no firm D call. Germline V gene data show CDR1 as MGHDK and CDR2 as SYGVNS. CDR3 length equals 15 residues. Trimming removed 3 bases at V and 0 bases at J, with 9 bases between. CDR3 region: CASSDHLYSGNTIYF. DNA for the CDR3: TGTGCCAGCAGTGACCACTTATACTCTGGAAACACCATATATTTT.

This chain connects TRBV2 to TRBJ2-2, with unresolved D. CDR1 and CDR2 (germline): SNHLY, FYNNEI. The CDR3 totals 14 residues. The V and J ends lost 4 bases and 3 bases respectively, with 9 bases between them. CDR3 sequence: CASSGLGYTGELFF. Here the CDR3 DNA reads TGTGCCAGCAGTGGATTGGGGTACACCGGGGAGCTGTTTTTT.

CDR3 coding DNA: TGTGCCAGCACAAGGACAGGGGGATACGAGCAGTACTTC. Translated, it gives CASTRTGGYEQYF. The chain combines TRBV6-5 with TRBJ2-7, with 10 bases identical to TRBD1. Trimming took 7 bases from V and 4 from J; bases not matched to a gene: 4. Looked up from germline, CDR1 is MNHEY and CDR2 is SVGAGI. The CDR3 extends over 13 amino acids.